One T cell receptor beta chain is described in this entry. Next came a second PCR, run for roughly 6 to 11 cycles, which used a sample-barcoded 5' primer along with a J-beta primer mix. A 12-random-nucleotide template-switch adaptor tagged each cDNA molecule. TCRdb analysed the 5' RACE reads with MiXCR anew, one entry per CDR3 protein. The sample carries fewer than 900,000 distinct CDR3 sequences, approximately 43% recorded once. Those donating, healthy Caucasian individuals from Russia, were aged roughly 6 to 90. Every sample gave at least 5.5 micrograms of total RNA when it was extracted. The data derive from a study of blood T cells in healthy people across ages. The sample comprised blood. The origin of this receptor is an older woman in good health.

CDR3 sequence (DNA): TGTGCCAGCAGACATCAGACAGATAGGAAGGCTTTCTTT. This gives the protein CASRHQTDRKAFF. This chain joins TRBV12-3 or TRBV12-4 and TRBJ1-1; possible D gene TRBD1, 5 bases. The V end was cut by 6 bases, the J end by 11 bases, with 19 bases between. The CDR3 runs to 13 residues.